The source of this TCR beta chain is a study of cytomegalovirus exposure and HLA in healthy donors. In the study overall: Of over 300 genotyped donors, about 81% clustered with self-reported Caucasian donors.

Turning to this clone: No antigen is known for it.

Study-wide results and caveats: CMV antigen specificity of three CMV-associated chains was confirmed in vitro.

The PCR used 60 Vbeta and 13 Jbeta primers. The data were produced by immunoSEQ multiplex PCR, yet TCRdb's version contains in-frame clones alone and is incomplete. The profile shows about 120,000 clones, approximately 80% of them singletons. CDR1 is SQVTM, CDR2 ANQGSEA, per germline. The CDR3 runs to 14 residues. Deletions cut 7 bases from V and 2 bases from J, with 14 bases between. The clonotype comes from a female donor in good health and CMV-seropositive. This chain links TRBV29-1 with TRBJ2-2; D remains ambiguous. Sequenced input: PBMCs. The CDR3 sequence is CSARTSANTGELFF. Here the CDR3 DNA reads TGCAGCGCCCGAACGAGCGCTAACACCGGGGAGCTGTTTTTT.